The following is a T cell receptor beta chain sequence with its context. Using immunoSEQ multiplex PCR, the repertoire was profiled, and TCRdb retains in-frame clones only, with some absent. Of about 200,000 clones detected, more than 80% appear once; the ten largest clones hold approximately 7.6%. This sample was taken from a study of blood T cell repertoires in COVID-19. V lost 3 bases to trimming and J lost 0 bases; unmatched junction nucleotides: 12. The CDR3 has 19 residues. CDR1 and CDR2 (germline): SGHDN, FVKESK. J is TRBJ1-5 and V is TRBV14; 9 positions match TRBD1. This clonotype was obtained from a young woman who had recovered from COVID-19. The specimen sequenced was PBMCs or T cells enriched from blood (not recorded which). The CDR3 region has the DNA TGTGCCAGCAGCCATTCTGGACAGGGGAGAGGGTATAGCAATCAGCCCCAGCATTTT. Translating it yields CASSHSGQGRGYSNQPQHF. Drawing the rest from reference TRBV14 and TRBJ1-5, the complete variable domain is EAGVTQFPSHSVIEKGQTVTLRCDPISGHDNLYWYRRVMGKEIKFLLHFVKESKQDESGMPNNRFLAERTGGTYSTLKVQPAELEDSGVYFCASSHSGQGRGYSNQPQHFGDGTRLSIL.